The sample holds one count of the clone carrying this T cell receptor (beta chain). The antigen remains undetermined. Trimming removed 8 bases from V and 6 bases from J, with 16 bases in between. The CDR3 loop spans 13 amino acids. This sample stems from a study of CD8+CD57+ T cells in acquired aplastic anemia. Study overall: Sorting CD4+ and CD8+ cells gave DNA averaging approximately 2.9 ug. Healthy donors yielded 9 million to 14 million CD4+ cell reads on average. Points from the study as a whole: CD8+ Simpson's diversity did not differ significantly between patients and controls. Fewer than 30 shared CD8+ CDR3s appeared highly expressed within patients' immunodominant clones.

Profiles of TCR beta VDJ and CDR3 were generated from a genomic DNA template. TCRdb used MiXCR to reprocess the reads, holding one entry per CDR3 protein. In the table there are around 140,000 distinct CDR3 sequences, around two fifths of which are singletons. Sequencing input: sorted CD4+, CD8+, or CD8+CD57+ T cells (not recorded which) from PBMCs. This sequence was found in a human donor in good health, serving as a control. The rearrangement uses TRBV12-3 or TRBV12-4 and TRBJ1-2; D perhaps matches TRBD1 (5 bases). CDR3 coding DNA: TGTGCCAGCTTTAACCAGGGAGCTCATGGCTACACCTTC. Translation gives CASFNQGAHGYTF.